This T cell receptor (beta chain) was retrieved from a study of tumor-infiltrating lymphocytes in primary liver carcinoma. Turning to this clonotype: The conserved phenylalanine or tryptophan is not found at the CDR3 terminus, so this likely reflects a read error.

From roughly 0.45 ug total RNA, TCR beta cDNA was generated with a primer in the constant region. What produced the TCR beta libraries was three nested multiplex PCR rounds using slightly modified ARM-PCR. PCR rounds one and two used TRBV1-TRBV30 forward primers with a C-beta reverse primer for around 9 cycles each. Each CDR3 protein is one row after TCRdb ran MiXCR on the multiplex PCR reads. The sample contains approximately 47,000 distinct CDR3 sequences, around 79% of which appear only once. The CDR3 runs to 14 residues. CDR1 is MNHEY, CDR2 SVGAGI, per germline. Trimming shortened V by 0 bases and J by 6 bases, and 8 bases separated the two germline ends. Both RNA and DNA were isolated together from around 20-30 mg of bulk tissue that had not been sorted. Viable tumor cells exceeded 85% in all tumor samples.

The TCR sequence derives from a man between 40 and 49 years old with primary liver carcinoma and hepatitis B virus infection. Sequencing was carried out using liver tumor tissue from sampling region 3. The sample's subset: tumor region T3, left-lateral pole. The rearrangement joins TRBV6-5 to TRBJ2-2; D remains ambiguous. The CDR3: CASSYSVVAGELFY. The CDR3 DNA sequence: TGTGCCAGCAGTTACTCGGTGGTGGCCGGGGAGCTGTTTTAT.